The next 16 T cell receptor beta chains were all read from a single sample in a study of T cell responses to AZD1222 COVID-19 vaccine. Some clones are missing from TCRdb's copy, which holds only in-frame ones; the method was immunoSEQ multiplex PCR. The sample lists roughly 180,000 clones, just over 90% seen once, with approximately 1.3% in the top ten. This material consisted of peripheral blood, taken 28 days after the second AZD1222 dose. All receptors come from an adult who received the AZD1222 COVID-19 vaccine.

The V gene is TRBV19, the J gene TRBJ2-2; 11 bases map to TRBD2. Germline lookup yields CDR1 LNHDA and CDR2 SQIVND (reference sequence). The V and J ends lost 5 bases and 4 bases, in that order; junction bases with no gene match: 6. CDR3 size: 16 residues. The CDR3 DNA reads TGTGCCAGTAGTTTCCCCGGACTAGCGGGCACCGGGGAGCTGTTTTTT. This codes for CASSFPGLAGTGELFF.

The chain combines TRBV6-2 or TRBV6-3 with TRBJ2-5; tentative D call: TRBD2 (5 bases). The germline V gene has CDR1 MNHEY and CDR2 SVGEGT. The CDR3 runs to 13 residues. V was cut by 6 bases and J by 5 bases, with 13 bases left in between. In nucleotides, the CDR3 is TGTGCCAGCAGCCAATCGGGATGGGAGACCCAGTACTTC. The encoded protein is CASSQSGWETQYF.

Only one count was recorded for this clone. This chain uses TRBV5-1 with TRBJ2-7, with 8 bases identical to TRBD1. V was clipped by 4 bases and J by 5 bases; unmatched bases: 8. The CDR3 extends over 14 amino acids. The germline CDR1 and CDR2 sequences are SGHRS and YFSETQ. CDR3 coding DNA: TGCGCCAGCAGCGCCAGGACAGGGTCCGACGAGCAGTACTTC. Translated: CASSARTGSDEQYF.

The chain couples TRBV29-1 to TRBJ2-7; a weak D match, TRBD1 (6 bases). Germline V gene data show CDR1 as SQVTM and CDR2 as ANQGSEA. The CDR3 length is 15 residues. V was pared by 1 base and J by 1 base, with 14 bases between. This CDR3 is CSVEASGTLSYEQYF. For the CDR3, the DNA is TGCAGCGTTGAAGCGTCCGGGACACTATCCTACGAGCAGTACTTC.

V gene TRBV28 combines with J gene TRBJ1-1; a possible D gene is TRBD1 (5 bases). This CDR3 comprises 14 residues. V lost 4 bases and J lost 1, with 10 bases in between. In germline, CDR1 is MDHEN, CDR2 SYDVKM. The CDR3 spells CASSWQGENTEAFF. The DNA of the CDR3 is TGTGCCAGCAGTTGGCAGGGCGAGAACACTGAAGCTTTCTTT.

The chain has TRBV27 and TRBJ2-6; weak D call: TRBD2 (6 bases). The CDR3 has 16 residues. The germline gives CDR1 MNHEY, CDR2 SMNVEV (reference sequence). V was pared by 5 bases and J by 1 base, with 12 bases between. In nucleotides, the CDR3 is TGTGCCAGCAGTCCAGACGGAGGGTCTGGGGCCAACGTCCTGACTTTC. Its protein product is CASSPDGGSGANVLTF. Full variable domain (rest looked up from reference TRBV27 and TRBJ2-6): EAQVTQNPRYLITVTGKKLTVTCSQNMNHEYMSWYRQDPGLGLRQIYYSMNVEVTDKGDVPEGYKVSRKEKRNFPLILESPSPNQTSLYFCASSPDGGSGANVLTFGAGSRLTVL.

The chain joins TRBV2 to TRBJ1-2; the D is unclear. Germline assignment: CDR1 SNHLY and CDR2 FYNNEI. V was cut by 5 bases and J by 4 bases, with 14 bases left in between. The CDR3 runs to 14 residues. The CDR3 DNA reads as TGTGCCAGCAGTTCCGACGCCGGTCCCTATGGCTACACCTTC. It is translated as CASSSDAGPYGYTF.

The chain carries TRBV4-1 and TRBJ2-6; perhaps TRBD2 as D (5 bases). This CDR3 is 15 amino acids long. V dropped 7 bases and J dropped 0 bases, with 10 bases sitting between them. Germline V gene lookup returns CDR1 MGHRA and CDR2 YSYEKL. CDR3 DNA: TGCGCCAGCACCCCGGAGGACTCTGGGGCCAACGTCCTGACTTTC. Encoded protein: CASTPEDSGANVLTF.

V and J are TRBV6-2 or TRBV6-3 and TRBJ2-7, with D maybe TRBD1 (6 bases). CDR1 is MNHEY, CDR2 SVGEGT, per germline. Trimming cost V 0 bases and J 6 bases, with 12 bases left between them. The CDR3 spans 14 residues. The CDR3 spells CASSYSSTGSEQYF. The CDR3 nucleotides are TGTGCCAGCAGTTACTCATCAACAGGGTCCGAGCAGTACTTC.

The J gene is TRBJ2-1, the V gene TRBV12-5; weak D call: TRBD1 (5 bases). The CDR3 consists of 18 residues. Germline V gene sequence: CDR1 LGHNT, CDR2 FRNRAP. The V end lost 0 bases, the J end lost 6 bases, and 21 bases lay between the germline ends. CDR3 nucleotide sequence: TGTGCTAGTGGTTTGGTACCCCCCAACAAGGGGAACGGCAATGAGCAGTTCTTC. Its translation is CASGLVPPNKGNGNEQFF. Looking up the rest from reference TRBV12-5 and TRBJ2-1 gives the full variable domain: DARVTQTPRHKVTEMGQEVTMRCQPILGHNTVFWYRQTMMQGLELLAYFRNRAPLDDSGMPKDRFSAEMPDATLATLKIQPSEPRDSAVYFCASGLVPPNKGNGNEQFFGPGTRLTVL.

J is TRBJ2-7 and V is TRBV18; the match to TRBD2 covers 8 bases. Germline trimming cut 5 bases from V and 5 bases from J; bases unmatched to any gene: 2. The CDR3 spans 12 residues. Germline CDR1 KGHSH, CDR2 LQKENI. This chain's CDR3 is CASSGAGDEQYF. For the CDR3, the DNA is TGTGCCAGCTCAGGAGCGGGAGACGAGCAGTACTTC.

This chain connects TRBV28 to TRBJ1-5; TRBD1 matches 9 bases. The CDR3 consists of 15 residues. J was trimmed by 6 bases and V by 2 bases; bases with no gene match: 5. Germline values: CDR1 MDHEN, CDR2 SYDVKM. The CDR3 here is CASSLETGGSQPQHF. The DNA of the CDR3 is TGTGCCAGCAGTTTAGAAACAGGGGGCAGTCAGCCCCAGCATTTT.

This sequence joins TRBV24-1 and TRBJ1-5; D remains unclear. V was shortened by 3 bases and J by 11 bases, with 10 bases between the two germline ends. Germline-derived CDR1 and CDR2 are KGHDR and SFDVKD. The CDR3 contains 12 residues. CDR3 sequence: CATSDGRESQHF. In DNA, the CDR3 is TGTGCCACCAGTGATGGTAGGGAATCCCAGCATTTT.

V gene TRBV2 combines with J gene TRBJ2-1; D not certain. The CDR3 length is 14 residues. The germline V and J ends were trimmed by 4 bases and 6 bases, with 13 bases remaining between them. CDR1 and CDR2 from the germline V gene are SNHLY and FYNNEI. DNA of the CDR3: TGTGCCAGCAGTGTCCCCACCGAGTTCAATGAGCAGTTCTTC. Protein product: CASSVPTEFNEQFF.

The chain joins TRBV25-1 to TRBJ2-1, with D unclear. Germline CDR1 MGHDK, CDR2 SYGVNS. The germline V and J ends were trimmed by 4 bases and 5 bases, with 6 bases remaining between them. CDR3 length: 12 residues. The DNA of the CDR3 is TGTGCCAGCAGTGTATGGGACAATGAGCAGTTCTTC. Its translation: CASSVWDNEQFF.

In nucleotides, the CDR3 is TGTGCCAGCATTGGGGGGATTTATGGCTACACCTTC. Encoded protein: CASIGGIYGYTF. The chain couples TRBV6-6 to TRBJ1-2, with a weak D call TRBD1 (5 bases). V lost 7 bases to trimming and J lost 5 bases, with 11 bases between them. In germline, CDR1 is MNHNY, CDR2 SVGAGI (reference sequence). This CDR3 is built from 12 residues.